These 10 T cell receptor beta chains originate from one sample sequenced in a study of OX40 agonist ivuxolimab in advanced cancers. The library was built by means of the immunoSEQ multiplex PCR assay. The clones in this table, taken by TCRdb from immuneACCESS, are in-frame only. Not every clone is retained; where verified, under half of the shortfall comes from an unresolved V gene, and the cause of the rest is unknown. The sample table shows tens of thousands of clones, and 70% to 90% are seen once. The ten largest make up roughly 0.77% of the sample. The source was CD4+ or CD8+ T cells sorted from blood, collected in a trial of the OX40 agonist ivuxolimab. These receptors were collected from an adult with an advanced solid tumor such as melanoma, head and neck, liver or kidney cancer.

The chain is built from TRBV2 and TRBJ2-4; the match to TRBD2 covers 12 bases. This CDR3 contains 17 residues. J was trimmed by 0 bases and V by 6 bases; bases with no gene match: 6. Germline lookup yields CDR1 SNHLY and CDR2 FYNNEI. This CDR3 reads CASRGTSGLLAKNIQYF. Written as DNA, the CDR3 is TGTGCCAGCAGGGGGACTAGCGGGCTCCTAGCCAAAAACATTCAGTACTTC. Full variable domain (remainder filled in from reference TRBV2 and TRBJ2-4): EPEVTQTPSHQVTQMGQEVILRCVPISNHLYFYWYRQILGQKVEFLVSFYNNEISEKSEIFDDQFSVERPDGSNFTLKIRSTKLEDSAMYFCASRGTSGLLAKNIQYFGAGTRLSVL.

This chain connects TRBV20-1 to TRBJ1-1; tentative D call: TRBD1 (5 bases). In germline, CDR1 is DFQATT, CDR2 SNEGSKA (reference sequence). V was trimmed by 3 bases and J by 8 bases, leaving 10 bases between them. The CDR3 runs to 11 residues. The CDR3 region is CSASETEEAFF. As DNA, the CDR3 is TGCAGTGCTAGTGAGACAGAGGAAGCTTTCTTT.

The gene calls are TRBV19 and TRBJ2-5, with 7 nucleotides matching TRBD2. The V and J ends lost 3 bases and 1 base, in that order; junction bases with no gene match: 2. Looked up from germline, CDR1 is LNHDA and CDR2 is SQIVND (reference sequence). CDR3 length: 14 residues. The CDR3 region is CASSMRETQETQYF. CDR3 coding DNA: TGTGCCAGTAGTATGCGGGAGACCCAAGAGACCCAGTACTTC.

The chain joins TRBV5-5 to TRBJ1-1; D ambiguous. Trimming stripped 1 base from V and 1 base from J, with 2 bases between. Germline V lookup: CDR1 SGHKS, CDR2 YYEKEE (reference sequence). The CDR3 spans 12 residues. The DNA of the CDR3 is TGTGCCAGCAGCTTGACGAACACTGAAGCTTTCTTT. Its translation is CASSLTNTEAFF.

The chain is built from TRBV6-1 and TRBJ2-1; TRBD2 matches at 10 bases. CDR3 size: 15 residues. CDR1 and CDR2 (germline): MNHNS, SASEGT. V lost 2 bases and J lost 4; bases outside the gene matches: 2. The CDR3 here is CASSELLAGYNEQFF. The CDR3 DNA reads TGTGCCAGCAGTGAACTACTAGCGGGGTACAATGAGCAGTTCTTC.

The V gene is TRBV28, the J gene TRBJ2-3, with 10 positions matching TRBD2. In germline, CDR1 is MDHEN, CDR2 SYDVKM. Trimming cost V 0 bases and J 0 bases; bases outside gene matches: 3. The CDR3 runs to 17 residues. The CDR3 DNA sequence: TGTGCCAGCAGTTTATGGTCTAGCGGGAGTAGCACAGATACGCAGTATTTT. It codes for CASSLWSSGSSTDTQYF.

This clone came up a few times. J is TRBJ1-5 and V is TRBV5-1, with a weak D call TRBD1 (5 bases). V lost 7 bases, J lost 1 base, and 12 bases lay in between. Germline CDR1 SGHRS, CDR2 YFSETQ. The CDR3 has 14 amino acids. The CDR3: CASSWGESNQPQHF. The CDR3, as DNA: TGCGCCAGCTCATGGGGGGAGAGCAATCAGCCCCAGCATTTT.

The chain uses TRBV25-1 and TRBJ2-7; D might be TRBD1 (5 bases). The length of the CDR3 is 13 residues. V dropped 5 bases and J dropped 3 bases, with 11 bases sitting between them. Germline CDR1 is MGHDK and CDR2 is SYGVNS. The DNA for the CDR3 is TGTGCCAGCAGTATCACAGGACGCTACGAGCAGTACTTC. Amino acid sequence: CASSITGRYEQYF.

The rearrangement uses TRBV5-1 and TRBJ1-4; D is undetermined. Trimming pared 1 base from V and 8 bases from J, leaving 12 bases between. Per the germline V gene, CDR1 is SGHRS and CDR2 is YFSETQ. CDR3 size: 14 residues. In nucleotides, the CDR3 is TGCGCCAGCAGCTTGACCGGTGTAGGGGAAAAACTGTTTTTT. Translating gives CASSLTGVGEKLFF.

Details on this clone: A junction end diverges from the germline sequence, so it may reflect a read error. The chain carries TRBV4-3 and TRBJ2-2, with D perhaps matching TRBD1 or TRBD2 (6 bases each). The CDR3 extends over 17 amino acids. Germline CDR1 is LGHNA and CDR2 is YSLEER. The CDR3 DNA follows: TGCGCCAGCAGCCGGGACGGGGGCCTATCGAACACCGGGAAGCTGTTTTTT. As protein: CASSRDGGLSNTGKLFF.